These 14 T cell receptor beta chains were sequenced from one sample in a study of T cell responses to AZD1222 COVID-19 vaccine. Sequenced by immunoSEQ multiplex PCR; TCRdb stores in-frame clones only, minus some. The sample records roughly 100,000 clones, just over 90% being singletons. The sample in question was peripheral blood, obtained on day 0 of AZD1222 vaccination. Receptors were obtained from an adult in good health.

The chain uses TRBV28 and TRBJ2-7, with a weak D call TRBD1 (5 bases). The CDR3 runs to 11 residues. Trimming took 9 bases from V and 6 from J, leaving 12 bases between them. Germline CDR1 reads MDHEN; CDR2 reads SYDVKM. DNA for the CDR3: TGTGCCAGTTCAGGACATTTCGAGCAGTACTTC. It specifies CASSGHFEQYF.

This clone was found a few times. The chain carries TRBV19 and TRBJ1-5; D call uncertain. This CDR3 spans 14 amino acids. V was clipped by 0 bases and J by 6 bases, with 9 bases between them. The germline gives CDR1 LNHDA, CDR2 SQIVND (reference sequence). The CDR3 DNA follows: TGTGCCAGTAGTATAGATCTCGAGTTTCAGCCCCAGCATTTT. Protein product: CASSIDLEFQPQHF.

This rearrangement joins TRBV9 to TRBJ1-1; 8 bases match TRBD1. Germline V gene sequence: CDR1 SGDLS, CDR2 YYNGEE. V shed 4 bases, J shed 6 bases, and the junction held 5 bases outside the gene matches. This CDR3 comprises 13 residues. CDR3 nucleotides: TGTGCCAGCAGCAGTCAGGGGGCCGCTGAAGCTTTCTTT. It yields the protein CASSSQGAAEAFF. Full variable domain (outside the CDR3, taken from reference TRBV9 and TRBJ1-1): DSGVTQTPKHLITATGQRVTLRCSPRSGDLSVYWYQQSLDQGLQFLIQYYNGEERAKGNILERFSAQQFPDLHSELNLSSLELGDSALYFCASSSQGAAEAFFGQGTRLTVV.

CDR3 residues: CASRFDNSGNTIYF. The CDR3, as DNA: TGTGCCAGCAGGTTCGACAACTCTGGAAACACCATATATTTT. This chain uses TRBV6-5 with TRBJ1-3; D is ambiguous. CDR1 and CDR2 (germline): MNHEY, SVGAGI. V gave up 6 bases and J gave up 0 bases, with 9 bases separating them. The CDR3 is made up of 14 amino acids.

This rearrangement joins TRBV28 to TRBJ2-3; D may be TRBD2 (6 bases). This CDR3 region has 14 residues. Germline CDR1 MDHEN, CDR2 SYDVKM. Deletions cut 3 bases from V and 1 base from J, with 8 bases between. CDR3 DNA: TGTGCCAGCAGTTTTTTAGCGGGCACAGATACGCAGTATTTT. Translation: CASSFLAGTDTQYF.

The chain links TRBV27 to TRBJ2-2, with 8 bases identical to TRBD1. Germline-derived CDR1 and CDR2 are MNHEY and SMNVEV (reference sequence). After removal of 4 bases from V and 0 bases from J, the junction contained 1 base not matched to a gene. This CDR3 spans 15 amino acids. CDR3 residues: CASSWTGTNTGELFF. In DNA form, the CDR3 reads TGTGCCAGCAGTTGGACAGGGACGAACACCGGGGAGCTGTTTTTT.

This clone appeared a single time. CDR3 region: CASSLENMDATEAFF. The CDR3 DNA follows: TGTGCCAGCAGCTTGGAGAATATGGACGCCACTGAAGCTTTCTTT. V usage is TRBV5-4 and J usage is TRBJ1-1; D remains unclear. Germline V gene sequence: CDR1 SGHNT, CDR2 YYREEE (reference sequence). The CDR3 spans 15 residues. Trimming removed 0 bases at V and 4 bases at J, with 13 bases between.

The genes are TRBV7-2 and TRBJ2-7; weak D call: TRBD1 (7 bases). The germline gives CDR1 SGHTA, CDR2 FQGNSA. This CDR3 comprises 17 residues. The V gene lost 5 bases and the J gene lost 0 bases, with 20 bases spanning the gap. In nucleotides, the CDR3 is TGTGCCAGCAGCCCAGTAGGAGGGGGCCAGAGCTCCTACGAGCAGTACTTC. It is translated as CASSPVGGGQSSYEQYF. Filled out from reference TRBV7-2 and TRBJ2-7, the complete variable domain reads GAGVSQSPSNKVTEKGKDVELRCDPISGHTALYWYRQSLGQGLEFLIYFQGNSAPDKSGLPSDRFSAERTGGSVSTLTIQRTQQEDSAVYLCASSPVGGGQSSYEQYFGPGTRLTVT.

The chain links TRBV20-1 to TRBJ2-3; D is ambiguous. The CDR3 extends over 11 amino acids. Trimming removed 4 bases from V and 0 bases from J, with 2 bases in between. Germline V gene lookup returns CDR1 DFQATT and CDR2 SNEGSKA (reference sequence). CDR3 amino acids: CSATSTDTQYF. The DNA for the CDR3 is TGCAGTGCTACTAGCACAGATACGCAGTATTTT.

The chain combines TRBV5-6 with TRBJ2-1, with a weak D call TRBD2 (5 bases). V shed 2 bases and J shed 9 bases, with 12 bases lying between them. The CDR3 extends over 13 amino acids. The germline V gene encodes CDR1 SGHDT and CDR2 YYEEEE. The CDR3 region is CASSFTYGSEQFF. DNA for the CDR3: TGTGCCAGCAGCTTTACATATGGGAGTGAGCAGTTCTTC.

The chain joins TRBV5-5 to TRBJ1-1, with 7 nucleotides matching TRBD1. With V trimmed by 3 bases and J by 8 bases, 7 bases remained unmatched. This CDR3 is built from 13 residues. Germline loops: CDR1 SGHKS, CDR2 YYEKEE (reference sequence). Here the CDR3 reads CASSSGPGQEAFF. CDR3 nucleotide sequence: TGTGCCAGCAGCTCGGGACCGGGACAGGAAGCTTTCTTT. The full variable domain, rest sourced from reference TRBV5-5 and TRBJ1-1, is DAGVTQSPTHLIKTRGQQVTLRCSPISGHKSVSWYQQVLGQGPQFIFQYYEKEERGRGNFPDRFSARQFPNYSSELNVNALLLGDSALYLCASSSGPGQEAFFGQGTRLTVV.

The CDR3 sequence: CASSQARQASYGYTF. The CDR3 nucleotides are TGTGCCAGCAGCCAAGCCCGACAGGCGAGCTATGGCTACACCTTC. The chain uses TRBV3-1 (or the pseudogene TRBV3-2) and TRBJ1-2; tentatively, D is TRBD1 (6 bases). V lost 1 base, J lost 4 bases, and 13 bases lay in between. The CDR3 sequence is 15 residues long. Germline values: CDR1 LGHDT, CDR2 YNNKEL (reference sequence).

The chain carries TRBV30 and TRBJ2-1, with 9 bases aligning to TRBD2. CDR3 length: 13 residues. With V trimmed by 4 bases and J by 3 bases, 1 base remained unmatched. CDR1 and CDR2 from the germline V gene are GTSNPN and SVGIG (reference sequence). CDR3 in DNA: TGTGCCTGGACTAGCGGGGACTACAATGAGCAGTTCTTC. Amino acids: CAWTSGDYNEQFF.

This clone has just one count. CDR3 region: CATVLGVGSQPQHF. The CDR3 DNA reads TGTGCCACCGTTCTTGGGGTGGGTAGCCAGCCCCAGCATTTT. The rearrangement links TRBV6-5 to TRBJ1-5, with D hard to call. The length of the CDR3 is 14 residues. Trimming took 10 bases from V and 7 from J, leaving 20 bases between them. Per the germline V gene, CDR1 is MNHEY and CDR2 is SVGAGI.